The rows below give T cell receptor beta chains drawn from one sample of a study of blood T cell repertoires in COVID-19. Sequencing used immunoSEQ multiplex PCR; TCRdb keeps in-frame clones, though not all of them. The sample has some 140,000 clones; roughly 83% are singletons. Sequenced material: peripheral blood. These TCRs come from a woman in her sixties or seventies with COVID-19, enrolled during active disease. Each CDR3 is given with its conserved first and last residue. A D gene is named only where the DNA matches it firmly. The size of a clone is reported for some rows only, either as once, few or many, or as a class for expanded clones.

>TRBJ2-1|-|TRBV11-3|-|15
TGTGCCAGCAGCTTAGGCACTAGTAACCACAATGAGCAGTTCTTC
CASSLGTSNHNEQFF
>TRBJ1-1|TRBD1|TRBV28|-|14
TGTGCCAGCAGTTCGCTCTCGACAGGGACTGAAGCTTTCTTT
CASSSLSTGTEAFF
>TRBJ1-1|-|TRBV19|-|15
TGTGCCAGTAGTATAGATATACTGGGAGAAACTGAAGCTTTCTTT
CASSIDILGETEAFF
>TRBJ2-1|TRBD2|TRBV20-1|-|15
TGCAGTGCTAGTCCGGGGGTAGCGGGCTCCAATGAGCAGTTCTTC
CSASPGVAGSNEQFF
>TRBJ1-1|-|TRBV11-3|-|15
TGTGCCAGCAGCCCCGGCGGTTCGATGAACACTGAAGCTTTCTTT
CASSPGGSMNTEAFF
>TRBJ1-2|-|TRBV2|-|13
TGTGCCAGCAGTGGGTACGGGTTTAATGGCTACACCTTC
CASSGYGFNGYTF
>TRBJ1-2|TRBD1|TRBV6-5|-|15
TGTGCCAGCAGTTACCCCGGGACAGGGAAAGAGAGCTACACCTTC
CASSYPGTGKESYTF
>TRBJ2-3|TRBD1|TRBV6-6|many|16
TGTGCCAGCAGTTACCCGGACAGGGACGGCACAGATACGCAGTATTTT
CASSYPDRDGTDTQYF
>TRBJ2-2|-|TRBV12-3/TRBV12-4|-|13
TGTGCCAGCACTGCACAGGGAATCGGGGAGCTGTTTTTT
CASTAQGIGELFF
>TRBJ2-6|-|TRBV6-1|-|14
TGTGCCAGCAGTGAAACAGCTGGGGCCAACGTCCTGACTTTC
CASSETAGANVLTF
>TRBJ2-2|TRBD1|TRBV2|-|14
TGTGCCAGCAGTTCCGGGACAGGGACCGGGGAGCTGTTTTTT
CASSSGTGTGELFF
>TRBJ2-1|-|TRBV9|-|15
TGTGCCAGCAGCGTTAGCTCGAGCTCCTACAATGAGCAGTTCTTC
CASSVSSSSYNEQFF
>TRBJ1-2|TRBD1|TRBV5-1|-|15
TGCGCCAGCAGCGTCACACAGGGGGGCCCCTATGGCTACACCTTC
CASSVTQGGPYGYTF
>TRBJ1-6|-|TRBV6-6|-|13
TGTGCCAGCGCAGACTCCTATAATTCACCCCTCCACTTT
CASADSYNSPLHF
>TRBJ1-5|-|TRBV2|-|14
TGTGCCAGCGCGCGCAGGGAAGGCAATCAGCCCCAGCATTTT
CASARREGNQPQHF
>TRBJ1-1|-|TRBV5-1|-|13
TGCGCCAGCAGCTTGGGACAGAGCACTGAAGCTTTCTTT
CASSLGQSTEAFF
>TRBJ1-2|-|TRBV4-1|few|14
TGCGCCAGCAGCCAAGATCCGGGGGAGGGGGGCTACACCTTC
CASSQDPGEGGYTF
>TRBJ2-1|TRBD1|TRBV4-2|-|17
TGTGCCAGCAGCCAAGATCACCCCGGGACAGGGGGCTTTGAGCAGTTCTTC
CASSQDHPGTGGFEQFF
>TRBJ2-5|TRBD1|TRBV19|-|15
TGTGCCAGTAGTTTCGGACAGGGGGCAGGAGAGACCCAGTACTTC
CASSFGQGAGETQYF
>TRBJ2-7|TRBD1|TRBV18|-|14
TGTGCCAGCTCGGCCGACAGGGTAGTAAGTGAGCAGTACTTC
CASSADRVVSEQYF
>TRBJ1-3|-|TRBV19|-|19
TGTGCCAGTAGTACCGACAGTAGCCTTGCGACTTACTCTGGAAACACCATATATTTT
CASSTDSSLATYSGNTIYF
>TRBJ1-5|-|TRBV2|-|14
TGTGCCAGCAGTGGTGAGACACCGGATCAGCCCCAGCATTTT
CASSGETPDQPQHF
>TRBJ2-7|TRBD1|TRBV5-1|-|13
TGCGCCAGCAGCTCAAGGGACAGGGACGAGCAGTACTTC
CASSSRDRDEQYF
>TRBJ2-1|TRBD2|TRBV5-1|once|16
TGCGCCAGCAGCTTGCTGGGGAGCGGGAGGATCAATGAGCAGTTCTTC
CASSLLGSGRINEQFF
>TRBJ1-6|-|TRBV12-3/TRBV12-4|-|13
TGTGCCAGCAGTTTAAGCGGGCTTGCACCCCTCCACTTT
CASSLSGLAPLHF
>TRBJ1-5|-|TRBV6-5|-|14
TGTGCCAGCAGTTTCGGGGGTTGGAATCAGCCCCAGCATTTT
CASSFGGWNQPQHF
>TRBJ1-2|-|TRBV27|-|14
TGTGCCAGCAGTTTCCAACGGGGACTGTATGGCTACACCTTC
CASSFQRGLYGYTF
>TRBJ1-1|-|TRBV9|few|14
TGTGCCAGCAGCGTAGAACAGGGCAACACTGAAGCTTTCTTT
CASSVEQGNTEAFF
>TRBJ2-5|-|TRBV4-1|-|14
TGCGCCAGCAGCCTTGCCAGAGGGTTGGAGACCCAGTACTTC
CASSLARGLETQYF
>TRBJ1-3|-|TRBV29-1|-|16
TGCAGCGTGGGACAAGAAAAACAACTCTCTGGAAACACCATATATTTT
CSVGQEKQLSGNTIYF
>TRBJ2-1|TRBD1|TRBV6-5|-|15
TGTGCCAGCAGTCCCCCACAGGGGAACTACAATGAGCAGTTCTTC
CASSPPQGNYNEQFF
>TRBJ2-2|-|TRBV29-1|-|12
TGCAGCGTTGGTTCGGGGGCCGGGGAGCTGTTTTTT
CSVGSGAGELFF
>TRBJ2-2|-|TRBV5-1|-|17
TGCGCCAGCAGCTTGGATGGACAGAAGCCGAACACCGGGGAGCTGTTTTTT
CASSLDGQKPNTGELFF
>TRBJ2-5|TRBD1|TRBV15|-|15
TGTGCCACCAGCAGAGTTACAGGGGTCGCAGAGACCCAGTACTTC
CATSRVTGVAETQYF
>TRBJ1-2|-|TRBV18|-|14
TGTGCCAGCTCACCTTCCCAGGGAGGCTATGGCTACACCTTC
CASSPSQGGYGYTF
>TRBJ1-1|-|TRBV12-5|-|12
TGTGCTAGTGGTTTGGAGAGGATTGAAGCTTTCTTT
CASGLERIEAFF
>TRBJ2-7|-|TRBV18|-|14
TGTGCCAGCTCGCCTTACCTGGGGCACGACGAGCAGTACTTC
CASSPYLGHDEQYF
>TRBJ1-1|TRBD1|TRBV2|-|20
TGTGCCAGCAGGCGACAGGGGCCCATGTCAGGTTCAAGCCGAAACACTGAAGCTTTCTTT
CASRRQGPMSGSSRNTEAFF
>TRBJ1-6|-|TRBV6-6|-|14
TGTGCCAGCACCCCGGGGGGTTTTAGTTCACCCCTCCACTTT
CASTPGGFSSPLHF
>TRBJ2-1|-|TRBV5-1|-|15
TGCGCCAGCAGTAGTCGTCTGATGTCCTACAATGAGCAGTTCTTC
CASSSRLMSYNEQFF
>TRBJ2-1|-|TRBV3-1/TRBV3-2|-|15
TGTGCCAGCAGCCCCCGGGGGACCTCCTACAATGAGCAGTTCTTC
CASSPRGTSYNEQFF
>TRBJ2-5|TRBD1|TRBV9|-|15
TGTGCCAGCAGCGTAGGACAGGGGGCCTTTGAGACCCAGTACTTC
CASSVGQGAFETQYF
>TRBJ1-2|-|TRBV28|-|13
TGTGCCAGCAGTCTCACCAGGGGCTATGGCTACACCTTC
CASSLTRGYGYTF
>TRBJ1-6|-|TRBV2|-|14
TGTGCCAGCAATAGGGGCAGGGAAAATTCACCCCTCCACTTT
CASNRGRENSPLHF
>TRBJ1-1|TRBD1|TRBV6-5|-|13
TGTGCCAGCAGTTCCTCAGGGGGCACTGAAGCTTTCTTT
CASSSSGGTEAFF